Listed here are 11 T cell receptor beta chains from one sample, sequenced in a study of prognosis after radiotherapy for stage I lung cancer. Researchers used two-round multiplex PCR to amplify TCR beta CDR3 starting from genomic DNA. During first-round PCR, primers specific to each TRBV and TRBJ gene were used. MiXCR, run by TCRdb on the multiplex PCR reads, gives a single entry per CDR3 protein. The table has around 60,000 distinct CDR3 sequences, less than 30% seen once. Source: PBMCs, taken before or after stereotactic body radiation therapy (not recorded which). The receptors stem from a donor over 45 with non-small cell lung cancer.

Of note for this clonotype: With only one base between it and a far larger clone, this is likely a read error. This chain links TRBV6-4 with TRBJ1-1; D is unclear. The CDR3 spans 12 residues. Germline CDR1 reads MRHNA; CDR2 reads SNTAGT. As DNA, the CDR3 is TGTGCCAGCAGTTGGACCATCACTGAAGATTTCTTT. Translation gives CASSWTITEDFF.

In regard to this clonotype: Possible read error: a much larger clone is one base away. The chain uses TRBV7-2 and TRBJ2-5; D is undetermined. Per germline, CDR1 SGHTA and CDR2 FQGNSA. The V gene lost 5 bases and the J gene lost 8 bases, with 18 bases spanning the gap. This CDR3 region has 14 residues. The CDR3 spells CASSPGRYRDTQYF. The CDR3 DNA reads TGTGCCAGCAGCCCGGGTCGATACCGAGATACCCAGTACTTC.

At least ten counts were recorded for this clonotype. The gene calls are TRBV7-2 and TRBJ1-2; D gene unclear. V was cut by 2 bases and J by 7 bases, with 8 bases left in between. The CDR3 covers 12 residues. Germline assignment: CDR1 SGHTA and CDR2 FQGNSA. This chain's CDR3 is CASSLMGIGYTF. As DNA, the CDR3 is TGTGCCAGCAGCTTAATGGGGATTGGCTACACCTTC.

At least ten counts were recorded for this clonotype. CDR3 nucleotide sequence: TGTGCCAGCAGCCCCGTTCTAACTAGCGGGGGCCTGAGCTCCTACAATGAGCAGTTCTTC. This gives the protein CASSPVLTSGGLSSYNEQFF. The genes are TRBV3-1 and TRBJ2-1; 11 bases align to TRBD2. The J segment lost 0 bases and the V segment lost 4 bases, leaving 14 bases of the junction unmatched. CDR3 length: 20 residues. The germline V gene encodes CDR1 LGHDT and CDR2 YNNKEL (reference sequence).

Concerning this clonotype: At one of its ends the junction is not consistent with the germline gene, which may arise from a read error. The chain links TRBV6-2 or TRBV6-3 to TRBJ2-3; 7 nucleotides line up with TRBD1. The germline CDR1 and CDR2 sequences are MNHEY and SVGEGT. The CDR3 runs to 13 residues. CDR3 coding DNA: TGTGCCAGATGCGACAGGGTCACAGATACGAAGTATTTT. Amino acids: CARCDRVTDTKYF.

About this clonotype itself: A far larger clone is only one base removed, so a read error is likely. This chain links TRBV6-5 with TRBJ1-1; a possible D gene is TRBD1 (6 bases). Trimming took 10 bases from V and 5 from J, leaving 17 bases between them. In germline, CDR1 is MNHEY, CDR2 SVGAGI. The CDR3 sequence is 13 residues long. The CDR3 loop is CAISDVQGTEAFF. CDR3 DNA: TGTGCCATCAGCGATGTACAGGGAACTGAAGCTTTCTTT.

This clonotype was detected ten times or more. The chain joins TRBV10-2 to TRBJ1-6, with D unresolved. V lost 9 bases, J lost 8 bases, and 17 bases lay in between. This CDR3 has 14 residues. Germline loops: CDR1 WSHSY, CDR2 SAAADI. The CDR3 region has the DNA TGCGCCAGTGGATACACAGATTCGCATTCACCCCTCCACTTT. This sequence encodes CASGYTDSHSPLHF.

This clonotype was recorded at least ten times. The genes are TRBV20-1 and TRBJ1-3; tentatively, D is TRBD1 (6 bases). V was cut by 4 bases and J by 3 bases, with 13 bases left in between. This CDR3 spans 14 amino acids. Germline V CDR1 and CDR2: DFQATT, SNEGSKA (reference sequence). CDR3 sequence (DNA): TGCAGTGCTACCCGGGGGGCGGTTGGAAACACCATATATTTT. This sequence encodes CSATRGAVGNTIYF.

At least ten counts were recorded for this clonotype. The chain couples TRBV19 to TRBJ1-2, with 7 bases fitting TRBD1. The CDR3 consists of 12 residues. J gave up 3 bases and V 11 bases, and 6 bases lay outside the gene matches. Looked up from germline, CDR1 is LNHDA and CDR2 is SQIVND (reference sequence). CDR3 loop: CACRGGDYGYTF. In DNA, the CDR3 is TGTGCCTGCAGAGGGGGCGACTATGGCTACACCTTC.

Details on this clonotype: A much larger clone is a single base away; this may be a read error. The chain employs TRBV28 and TRBJ2-2; TRBD2 is a possible D gene (5 bases). CDR1 MDHEN and CDR2 SYDVKM come from the germline V gene. The CDR3 loop spans 13 amino acids. CDR3 DNA sequence: TGTGCCAGCAGCCGACCCCTCCCCGGGGAGATGTTTTTT. This translates into CASSRPLPGEMFF.

Worth noting for this clonotype: Germline and junction disagree at one end, which may indicate a read error. This chain connects TRBV7-2 to TRBJ2-7; no reliable D call. From germline, CDR1 is SGHTA and CDR2 FQGNSA. The length of the CDR3 is 12 residues. CDR3 sequence (DNA): TGTGCCAGCAGCTCACAAGGCTACGAGAAGTACTTC. This codes for CASSSQGYEKYF.